In this sample, the clone carrying this T cell receptor beta chain turned up a few times. The antigen is unknown. TCRdb fed the reads into MiXCR, producing one record per CDR3 protein. The sample holds about 700,000 distinct CDR3 sequences, roughly 30% seen once. This record belongs to a study of T cell repertoires in cytomegalovirus infection. Overall study: The public TCR beta signatures pointed to both CMV infection and matching HLA type. Overall study findings and caveats: Ex vivo responses were dominated by HLA-C-restricted CMV-specific TCR beta clonotypes.

This CDR3 spans 15 amino acids. CDR1 SGHVT and CDR2 SQSDAQ come from the germline V gene. The junction had 7 bases not matched to a gene; V was cut back by 1 base and J by 5 bases. This receptor was taken from a human donor in good health (CMV status not recorded). Some clones in this sample may be carry-over from other donors' samples. The chain combines TRBV7-4 with TRBJ2-5, with 7 bases that match TRBD2. The sample was cultured PBMCs, taken from culture after CMV antigen stimulation. In nucleotides, the CDR3 is TGTGCCAGCAGCTTAGAGGAGCGGGGAGGCGAGACCCAGTACTTC. This encodes CASSLEERGGETQYF.